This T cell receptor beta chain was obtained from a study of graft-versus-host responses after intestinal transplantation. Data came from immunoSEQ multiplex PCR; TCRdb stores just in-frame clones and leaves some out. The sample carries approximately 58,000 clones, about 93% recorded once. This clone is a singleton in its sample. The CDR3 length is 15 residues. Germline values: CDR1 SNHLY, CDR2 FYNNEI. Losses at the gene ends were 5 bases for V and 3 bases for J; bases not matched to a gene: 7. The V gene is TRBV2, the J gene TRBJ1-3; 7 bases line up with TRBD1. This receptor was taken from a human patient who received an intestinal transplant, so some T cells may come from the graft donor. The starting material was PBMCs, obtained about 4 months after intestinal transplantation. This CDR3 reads CASSRLTGYGNTIYF. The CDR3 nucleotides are TGTGCCAGCAGTAGGCTGACAGGGTATGGAAACACCATATATTTT.